This T cell receptor beta chain was recovered during a study of T cells in Graves' hyperthyroidism and ophthalmopathy. Comment on this clonotype: A much larger clonotype is one base distant, so this may be a read error.

Amplified regions were TCR beta CDR3 sequences from RNA transcripts. During a first-round RT-PCR of the TCR CDR3, the HTBI primer set was used. TCRdb ran MiXCR on the multiplex PCR reads and lists one entry per CDR3 protein. The sample lists about 290,000 distinct CDR3 sequences, 12% to 15% occurring once. The V and J ends lost 6 bases and 7 bases respectively, with 21 bases between them. Germline V gene data show CDR1 as SGHAT and CDR2 as FQNNGV. The CDR3 extends over 16 amino acids. The sequencing input was blood. The chain has TRBV11-2 and TRBJ2-2; D not certain. This receptor was identified in a middle-aged woman with Graves' hyperthyroidism. The CDR3 DNA reads TGTGCCAGCAGTCCACAAAGGGTGCTGGCTGGCGGGGAGCTGTTTTTT. It is translated as CASSPQRVLAGGELFF.